This record looks at one T cell receptor (beta chain) sequence and its context. One end of the junction varies from germline; a read error may be responsible. The study excluded patients with uncontrolled infection, other autoimmune disease, pregnancy or lactation. Orbital computed tomography, thyroid ultrasound, serum thyroxine and TRAb, and clinical symptoms together informed the diagnoses. The data stem from a study of T cells in Graves' hyperthyroidism and ophthalmopathy. RNA transcripts served as the template for amplifying TCR beta CDR3 regions. The primer set for the first-round RT-PCR of the TCR CDR3 was HTBI. TCRdb re-called the multiplex PCR reads through MiXCR, storing one row per CDR3 protein. The sample yields some 800,000 distinct CDR3 sequences, over 35% seen once. Germline V gene lookup returns CDR1 SNHLY and CDR2 FYNNEI. CDR3 size: 15 residues.

The receptor's source is a man aged 18 to 35 with Graves' hyperthyroidism. The chain recombines TRBV2 with TRBJ1-1, with unresolved D. Sequencing was carried out using blood. In DNA, the CDR3 is TGTGCCAGCAGCTTAGGCTGGGGTCAAGACACTGAAGCTCTCTTT. Translating it yields CASSLGWGQDTEALF.